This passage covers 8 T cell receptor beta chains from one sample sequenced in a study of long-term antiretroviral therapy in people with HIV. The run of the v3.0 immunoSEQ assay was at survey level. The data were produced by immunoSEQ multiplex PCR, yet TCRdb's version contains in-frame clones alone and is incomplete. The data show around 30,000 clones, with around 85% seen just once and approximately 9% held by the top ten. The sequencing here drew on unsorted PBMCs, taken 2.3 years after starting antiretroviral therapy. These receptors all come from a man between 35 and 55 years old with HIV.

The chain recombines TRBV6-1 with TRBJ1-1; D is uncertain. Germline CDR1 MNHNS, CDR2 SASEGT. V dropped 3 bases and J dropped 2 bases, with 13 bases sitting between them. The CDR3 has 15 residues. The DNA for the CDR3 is TGTGCCAGCAGTGAGTCGGGCAGCCCTAACACTGAAGCTTTCTTT. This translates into CASSESGSPNTEAFF.

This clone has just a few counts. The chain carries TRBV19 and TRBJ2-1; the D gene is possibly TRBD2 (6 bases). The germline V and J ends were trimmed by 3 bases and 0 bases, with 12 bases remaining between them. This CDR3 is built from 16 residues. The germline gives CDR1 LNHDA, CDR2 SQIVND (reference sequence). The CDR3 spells CASSMGLPNSYNEQFF. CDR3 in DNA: TGTGCCAGTAGTATGGGACTGCCCAACTCCTACAATGAGCAGTTCTTC.

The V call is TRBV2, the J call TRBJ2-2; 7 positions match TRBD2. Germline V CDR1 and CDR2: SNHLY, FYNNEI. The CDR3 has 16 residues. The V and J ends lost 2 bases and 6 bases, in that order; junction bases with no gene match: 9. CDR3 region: CASSERRARGAGELFF. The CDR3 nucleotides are TGTGCCAGCAGTGAACGGAGGGCCCGGGGGGCCGGGGAGCTGTTTTTT. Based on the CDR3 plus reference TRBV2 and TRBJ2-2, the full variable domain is EPEVTQTPSHQVTQMGQEVILRCVPISNHLYFYWYRQILGQKVEFLVSFYNNEISEKSEIFDDQFSVERPDGSNFTLKIRSTKLEDSAMYFCASSERRARGAGELFFGEGSRLTVL.

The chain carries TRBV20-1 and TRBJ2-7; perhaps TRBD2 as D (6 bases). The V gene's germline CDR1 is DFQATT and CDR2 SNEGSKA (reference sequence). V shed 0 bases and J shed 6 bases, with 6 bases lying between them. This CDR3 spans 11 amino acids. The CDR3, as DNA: TGCAGTGCTAGAGAGGGGGGCGAGCAGTACTTC. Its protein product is CSAREGGEQYF.

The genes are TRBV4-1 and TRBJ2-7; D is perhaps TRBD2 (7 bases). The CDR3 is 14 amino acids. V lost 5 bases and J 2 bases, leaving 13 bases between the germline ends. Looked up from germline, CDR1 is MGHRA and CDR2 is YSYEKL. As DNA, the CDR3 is TGCGCCAGCAGCGGGGGGGGGCCTACCTACGAGCAGTACTTC. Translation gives CASSGGGPTYEQYF.

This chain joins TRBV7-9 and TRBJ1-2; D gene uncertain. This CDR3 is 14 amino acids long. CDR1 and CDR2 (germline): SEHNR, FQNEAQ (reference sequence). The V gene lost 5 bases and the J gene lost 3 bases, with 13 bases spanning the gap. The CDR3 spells CASSLGIGHYGYTF. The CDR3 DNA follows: TGTGCCAGCAGCCTTGGCATTGGGCACTATGGCTACACCTTC.

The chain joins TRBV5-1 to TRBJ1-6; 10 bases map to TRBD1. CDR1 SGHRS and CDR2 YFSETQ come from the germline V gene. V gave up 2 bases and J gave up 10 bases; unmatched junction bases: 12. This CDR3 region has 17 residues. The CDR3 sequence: CASSFYSTGGQGSPLHF. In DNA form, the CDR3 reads TGCGCCAGCAGCTTTTACTCGACAGGGGGCCAAGGGTCACCCCTCCACTTT.

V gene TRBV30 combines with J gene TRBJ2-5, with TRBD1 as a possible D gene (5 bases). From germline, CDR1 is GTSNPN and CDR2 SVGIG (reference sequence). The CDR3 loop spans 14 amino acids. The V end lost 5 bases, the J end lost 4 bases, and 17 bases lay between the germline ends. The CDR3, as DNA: TGTGCCTGGCGCCTTAAGGGGTCACTAGAGACCCAGTACTTC. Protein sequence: CAWRLKGSLETQYF.